These T cell receptor beta chains were read from a single sample in a study of T cell responses to AZD1222 COVID-19 vaccine. Clones were read by immunoSEQ multiplex PCR, and TCRdb kept only the in-frame ones, dropping some. The sample contains some 52,000 clones, roughly 90% of which appear only once. The specimen was peripheral blood, collected 28 days after the second AZD1222 dose. Receptors were obtained from an adult who received the AZD1222 COVID-19 vaccine. Each CDR3 is given without its conserved first and last residue. Each record gives: V gene, CDR3 length, CDR3 protein.

>TRBV29-1|11
SVEGQGVYGYT
>TRBV18|13
ASSPMEGGLYGYT
>TRBV20-1|13
SASRTSGFGDEQF
>TRBV5-4|11
ASSPGQAGGYT
>TRBV19|9
ASSPLGPQH
>TRBV28|10
ASSSQNQPQH
>TRBV4-2|12
ASSQESGPYEQY
>TRBV12-2|16
ASRFSTLTGEAYSPLH
>TRBV18|16
ASSPPSGQTISSYEQY
>TRBV19|14
ASRTLAGGVAGEQY
>TRBV5-4|12
ASSPGSVNEKLF
>TRBV19|16
ASSLRPGTGGSYNEQF
>TRBV6-5|13
ASADRDTLRYEQY
>TRBV4-2|9
ASSQGRALH
>TRBV9|13
ASSVGVSSNSPLH
>TRBV27|10
ASSPEGRGYT
>TRBV28|13
ASIVGGGRGNTIY
>TRBV6-2/TRBV6-3|13
ASSFGRGDTDTQY
>TRBV4-1|12
ASSQYFEGYEQY
>TRBV15|10
ATSRDRNGYT
>TRBV4-1|14
ASSQLPGQGIFEQY
>TRBV5-5|12
ASSYPRDTGELF